Below are 2 T cell receptor beta chains sequenced from a single sample in a study of T cell repertoires in aging, cancer and after chemotherapy. TCR beta rearrangements were amplified from peripheral blood genomic DNA. A mixed TRB-A/B primer pool amplified rearranged TRB by multiplex touch-down PCR. MiXCR, applied by TCRdb to the multiplex PCR reads, yields one record per CDR3 protein. The table has some 270 distinct CDR3 sequences, approximately 32% seen once. The material sequenced was blood. The receptor set was obtained from a human donor with a blood cancer.

The chain is built from TRBV15 and TRBJ1-4; D remains ambiguous. Germline V gene sequence: CDR1 LNHNV, CDR2 YYDKDF (reference sequence). The V end was cut by 0 bases, the J end by 2 bases, with 10 bases between. This CDR3 contains 16 residues. The DNA of the CDR3 is TGTGCCACCAGCAGAGATTCGAGGACGACTAATGAAAAACTGTTTTTT. It encodes CATSRDSRTTNEKLFF. Using reference TRBV15 and TRBJ1-4 for the parts outside the CDR3, the full variable domain is DAMVIQNPRYQVTQFGKPVTLSCSQTLNHNVMYWYQQKSSQAPKLLFHYYDKDFNNEADTPDNFQSRRPNTSFCFLDIRSPGLGDTAMYLCATSRDSRTTNEKLFFGSGTQLSVL.

Judged by abundance, this clonotype is large (0.1 to 1%). The V call is TRBV15, the J call TRBJ1-4; D unclear. Germline V lookup: CDR1 LNHNV, CDR2 YYDKDF (reference sequence). The CDR3 spans 17 residues. V was pared by 0 bases and J by 7 bases, with 18 bases between. The CDR3 loop reads CATSRDIFAGFGEKLFF. The CDR3 bases are TGTGCCACCAGCAGAGACATTTTTGCCGGGTTCGGTGAAAAACTGTTTTTT.